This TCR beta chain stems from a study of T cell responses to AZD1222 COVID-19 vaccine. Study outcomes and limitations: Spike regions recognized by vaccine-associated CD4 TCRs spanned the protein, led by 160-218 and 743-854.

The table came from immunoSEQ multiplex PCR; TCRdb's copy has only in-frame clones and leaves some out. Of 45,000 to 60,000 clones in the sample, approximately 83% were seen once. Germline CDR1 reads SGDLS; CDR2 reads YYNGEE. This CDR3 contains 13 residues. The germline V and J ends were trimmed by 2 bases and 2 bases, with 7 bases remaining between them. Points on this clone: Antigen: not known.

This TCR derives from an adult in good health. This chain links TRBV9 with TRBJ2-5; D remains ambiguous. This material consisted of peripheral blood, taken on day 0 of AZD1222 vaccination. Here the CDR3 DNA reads TGTGCCAGCAGCGTCGCGCAGCAAGAGACCCAGTACTTC. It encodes CASSVAQQETQYF.